Shown below are 30 T cell receptor beta chains from a single sample sequenced in a study of patients and donors after allogeneic stem cell transplantation. From the RT-PCR reads, TCRdb called clonotypes with MiXCR, one entry per CDR3 protein. The sample has approximately 29,000 distinct CDR3 sequences, less than 45% seen once. The sample was blood, either unsorted or a sorted T cell fraction (not recorded which). The origin of the receptors is a human donor who was either an allogeneic HSCT recipient or a stem cell or donor lymphocyte infusion donor (not recorded which). It is not recorded whose cells these are; they may come from a transplant donor.

This rearrangement joins TRBV10-2 to TRBJ1-1; TRBD1 agrees at 7 bases. Germline CDR1 is WSHSY and CDR2 is SAAADI. The CDR3 spans 18 residues. After removal of 3 bases from V and 5 bases from J, the junction contained 18 bases not matched to a gene. CDR3 sequence: CASSDPRLGQEPRTEAFF. CDR3 bases: TGCGCCAGCAGTGACCCACGACTAGGACAGGAACCTAGGACTGAAGCTTTCTTT.

J is TRBJ2-5 and V is TRBV7-2, with 8 bases identical to TRBD1. The length of the CDR3 is 14 residues. Trimming at V came to 4 bases and at J to 5 bases, leaving 6 bases not matched to a gene. The germline CDR1 and CDR2 sequences are SGHTA and FQGNSA. The CDR3 spells CASSSDRVGETQYF. DNA of the CDR3: TGTGCCAGCAGCTCGGACAGGGTCGGGGAGACCCAGTACTTC.

The chain recombines TRBV29-1 with TRBJ1-2; unclear D gene. The V end was cut by 7 bases, the J end by 4 bases, with 10 bases between. The CDR3 sequence is 11 residues long. Germline V lookup: CDR1 SQVTM, CDR2 ANQGSEA. CDR3 amino acids: CSAVRSYGYTF. The CDR3 bases are TGCAGCGCCGTGAGGAGCTATGGCTACACCTTC.

The gene calls are TRBV29-1 and TRBJ2-7; D ambiguous. V lost 4 bases and J 7 bases, leaving 11 bases between the germline ends. The length of the CDR3 is 11 residues. The germline V gene has CDR1 SQVTM and CDR2 ANQGSEA. The CDR3 here is CSVGWGWEQYF. The CDR3 DNA sequence: TGCAGCGTTGGGTGGGGATGGGAGCAGTACTTC.

This clonotype came up a few times. The chain uses TRBV28 and TRBJ1-6, with unresolved D. Looked up from germline, CDR1 is MDHEN and CDR2 is SYDVKM. The length of the CDR3 is 15 residues. V shed 4 bases and J shed 8 bases, with 15 bases lying between them. Here the CDR3 DNA reads TGTGCCAGCAGTTCAGGCGGAGGTACCGATTCACCCCTCCACTTT. It encodes CASSSGGGTDSPLHF.

The chain links TRBV12-3 or TRBV12-4 to TRBJ1-5; D possibly corresponds to TRBD1 (6 bases). This CDR3 comprises 15 residues. The germline V and J ends were trimmed by 3 bases and 5 bases, with 14 bases remaining between them. The CDR3 loop is CASSLSGARDQPQHF. In DNA, the CDR3 is TGTGCCAGCAGTTTGTCGGGGGCGCGGGATCAGCCCCAGCATTTT.

This clonotype was found a few times. The chain carries TRBV28 and TRBJ2-7; 7 positions agree with TRBD1. Germline-derived CDR1 and CDR2 are MDHEN and SYDVKM. After removal of 5 bases from V and 2 bases from J, the junction contained 12 bases not matched to a gene. This CDR3 has 16 amino acids. The CDR3 is CASSQHDRVFTYEQYF. The CDR3, as DNA: TGTGCCAGCAGTCAACATGACAGGGTCTTTACCTACGAGCAGTACTTC. The complete variable domain, with remaining parts taken from reference TRBV28 and TRBJ2-7, reads DVKVTQSSRYLVKRTGEKVFLECVQDMDHENMFWYRQDPGLGLRLIYFSYDVKMKEKGDIPEGYSVSREKKERFSLILESASTNQTSMYLCASSQHDRVFTYEQYFGPGTRLTVT.

J is TRBJ2-3 and V is TRBV2, with D unresolved. The CDR3 length is 11 residues. Trimming stripped 6 bases from V and 5 bases from J, with 6 bases between. Germline CDR1 is SNHLY and CDR2 is FYNNEI. For the CDR3, the DNA is TGTGCCAGCAGCTTCGGAGATACGCAGTATTTT. The encoded protein is CASSFGDTQYF.

The chain joins TRBV20-1 to TRBJ2-3; perhaps TRBD2 as D (6 bases). The CDR3 is 14 amino acids. The germline V gene encodes CDR1 DFQATT and CDR2 SNEGSKA (reference sequence). Trimming took 3 bases from V and 0 from J, leaving 10 bases between them. The CDR3 DNA follows: TGCAGTGCTAGTCCAGGGACTAGCACAGATACGCAGTATTTT. Its protein product is CSASPGTSTDTQYF.

The chain couples TRBV4-3 to TRBJ2-3; D is uncertain. Germline V gene sequence: CDR1 LGHNA, CDR2 YSLEER. Deletions cut 0 bases from V and 6 bases from J, with 10 bases between. This CDR3 has 14 residues. CDR3 nucleotide sequence: TGCGCCAGCAGCCAAGATATAGTCCGGGATACGCAGTATTTT. Amino acids: CASSQDIVRDTQYF.

The J gene is TRBJ1-4, the V gene TRBV7-9, with D possibly matching TRBD1 (5 bases). This CDR3 is built from 14 residues. The germline CDR1 and CDR2 sequences are SEHNR and FQNEAQ (reference sequence). Trimming removed 1 base at V and 4 bases at J, with 7 bases between. The CDR3 loop reads CASSLVGDNEKLFF. CDR3 coding DNA: TGTGCCAGCAGCTTAGTGGGGGATAATGAAAAACTGTTTTTT.

This CDR3 reads CASSPPSGTGTGELFF. The CDR3 nucleotides read TGTGCCAGCAGTCCCCCTAGCGGGACTGGCACCGGGGAGCTGTTTTTT. The rearrangement uses TRBV27 and TRBJ2-2; 9 bases align to TRBD2. Trimming took 5 bases from V and 4 from J; bases not matched to a gene: 8. The CDR3 covers 16 residues. The V gene's germline CDR1 is MNHEY and CDR2 SMNVEV (reference sequence).

The CDR3 reads CASTPSGSDTGELFF. CDR3 bases: TGCGCCAGCACTCCTAGCGGGAGCGACACCGGGGAGCTGTTTTTT. The chain combines TRBV5-1 with TRBJ2-2, with 10 bases aligning to TRBD2. J gave up 3 bases and V 6 bases, and 5 bases lay outside the gene matches. Germline V lookup: CDR1 SGHRS, CDR2 YFSETQ. CDR3 length: 15 residues. Based on the CDR3 plus reference TRBV5-1 and TRBJ2-2, the full variable domain is KAGVTQTPRYLIKTRGQQVTLSCSPISGHRSVSWYQQTPGQGLQFLFEYFSETQRNKGNFPGRFSGRQFSNSRSEMNVSTLELGDSALYLCASTPSGSDTGELFFGEGSRLTVL.

This clonotype came up a few times. CDR3 protein: CASSQGQNTEAFF. Written as DNA, the CDR3 is TGCGCCAGCAGCCAAGGCCAGAACACTGAAGCTTTCTTT. This chain uses TRBV4-3 with TRBJ1-1; D gene unclear. V lost 1 base, J lost 1 base, and 4 bases lay in between. Germline assignment: CDR1 LGHNA and CDR2 YSLEER. This CDR3 has 13 residues.

This clonotype has more than one count but fewer than ten. The V and J genes are TRBV12-3 or TRBV12-4 and TRBJ1-5; a weak D match, TRBD1 (5 bases). The CDR3 runs 15 residues. The germline V and J ends were trimmed by 3 bases and 0 bases, with 9 bases remaining between them. The CDR3: CASSLQGNSNQPQHF. The CDR3 nucleotides read TGTGCCAGCAGTTTGCAGGGAAATAGCAATCAGCCCCAGCATTTT.

This chain connects TRBV7-9 to TRBJ1-4, with 9 bases lining up with TRBD1. The germline V gene encodes CDR1 SEHNR and CDR2 FQNEAQ (reference sequence). The V gene end was trimmed by 6 bases and the J gene end by 2 bases; junction bases not matched to a gene: 7. The CDR3 length is 16 residues. This CDR3 reads CASSFGQGSTNEKLFF. CDR3 nucleotide sequence: TGTGCCAGCAGTTTTGGACAGGGGAGTACTAATGAAAAACTGTTTTTT.

This rearrangement joins TRBV2 to TRBJ2-5; tentatively, D is TRBD1 (5 bases). Deletions cut 8 bases from V and 3 bases from J, with 16 bases between. There are 14 residues in the CDR3. Germline V gene sequence: CDR1 SNHLY, CDR2 FYNNEI. The CDR3 DNA sequence: TGTGCCAGCCAACGACGACAGACTGAAGAGACCCAGTACTTC. Translated: CASQRRQTEETQYF.

This clonotype was seen only a few times. The rearrangement uses TRBV29-1 and TRBJ1-4; no clear D. Germline V gene lookup returns CDR1 SQVTM and CDR2 ANQGSEA. V lost 4 bases and J 8 bases, leaving 17 bases between the germline ends. The CDR3 has 14 residues. CDR3 in amino acids: CSVVKRRQNEKLFF. The CDR3 bases are TGCAGCGTTGTCAAGAGGCGACAAAACGAAAAACTGTTTTTT. Together with reference TRBV29-1 and TRBJ1-4, the CDR3 gives the full variable domain: SAVISQKPSRDICQRGTSLTIQCQVDSQVTMMFWYRQQPGQSLTLIATANQGSEATYESGFVIDKFPISRPNLTFSTLTVSNMSPEDSSIYLCSVVKRRQNEKLFFGSGTQLSVL.

Ten or more counts support this clonotype. V is TRBV3-1 and J is TRBJ1-2; TRBD1 aligns across 8 bases. V was clipped by 4 bases and J by 4 bases; unmatched bases: 5. The CDR3 runs 14 residues. Germline lookup yields CDR1 LGHDT and CDR2 YNNKEL (reference sequence). The CDR3 sequence is CASSPRDRSYGYTF. The CDR3 DNA reads TGTGCCAGCAGCCCCCGGGACAGGTCCTATGGCTACACCTTC.

This clonotype was observed once. The V gene is TRBV5-6, the J gene TRBJ1-2; TRBD1 matches at 8 bases. Germline CDR1 SGHDT, CDR2 YYEEEE. J lost 4 bases, V lost 3 bases, and 5 bases had no gene match. This CDR3 is built from 14 residues. For the CDR3, the DNA is TGTGCCAGCAGCTGCAGGGGGCGCATCTATGGCTACACCTTC. It codes for CASSCRGRIYGYTF. Full variable domain (outside the CDR3, taken from reference TRBV5-6 and TRBJ1-2): DAGVTQSPTHLIKTRGQQVTLRCSPKSGHDTVSWYQQALGQGPQFIFQYYEEEERQRGNFPDRFSGHQFPNYSSELNVNALLLGDSALYLCASSCRGRIYGYTFGSGTRLTVV.

In the case of this clonotype: Possible read error: a much larger clone is one base away. No conserved phenylalanine or tryptophan ends this CDR3, so it is likely a read error. The chain is built from TRBV19 and TRBJ1-5, with 9 nucleotides matching TRBD1. The germline V gene has CDR1 LNHDA and CDR2 SQIVND (reference sequence). The CDR3 runs 15 residues. The J segment lost 6 bases and the V segment lost 6 bases, leaving 9 bases of the junction unmatched. The CDR3 region is CASSLGDRAGQPQHL. CDR3 DNA: TGTGCCAGTAGCCTCGGGGACAGGGCAGGTCAGCCCCAGCATTTG.

The sample holds a few counts of this clonotype. CDR3: CASSQGYEAFF. CDR3 nucleotide sequence: TGTGCCAGCAGCCAGGGATATGAAGCTTTCTTT. The chain employs TRBV6-5 and TRBJ1-1; possibly TRBD1 for D (5 bases). The germline gives CDR1 MNHEY, CDR2 SVGAGI. The CDR3 runs 11 residues. Trimming took off 6 bases at V and 7 bases at J, with 9 bases between the two ends.

The genes are TRBV6-4 and TRBJ1-2, with no clear D. The CDR3 sequence is 15 residues long. Germline CDR1 is MRHNA and CDR2 is SNTAGT. V was clipped by 8 bases and J by 6 bases, with 22 bases between them. CDR3 residues: CASRRAQGSGDGYTF. In DNA, the CDR3 is TGTGCCAGCCGGAGGGCACAAGGTTCGGGTGATGGCTACACCTTC.

There are a few counts of this clonotype. V is TRBV20-1 and J is TRBJ1-1; D ambiguous. V lost 1 base, J lost 2 bases, and 11 bases lay in between. Germline assignment: CDR1 DFQATT and CDR2 SNEGSKA (reference sequence). This CDR3 is 14 amino acids long. The CDR3: CSARGPYGNTEAFF. The CDR3 DNA reads as TGCAGTGCTAGAGGCCCCTATGGAAACACTGAAGCTTTCTTT.

The gene calls are TRBV18 and TRBJ2-3, with TRBD2 identical over 7 bases. V shed 4 bases, J shed 3 bases, and the junction held 10 bases outside the gene matches. There are 16 residues in the CDR3. In germline, CDR1 is KGHSH, CDR2 LQKENI. The CDR3 DNA reads as TGTGCCAGCTCACACCCCTTGACTAGCCGTACAGATACGCAGTATTTT. Amino acids: CASSHPLTSRTDTQYF.

This sequence joins TRBV2 and TRBJ1-5; the D gene is possibly TRBD1 (5 bases). CDR1 and CDR2 from the germline V gene are SNHLY and FYNNEI. The CDR3 loop spans 14 amino acids. The V end was cut by 2 bases, the J end by 4 bases, with 9 bases between. The CDR3 DNA reads as TGTGCCAGCAGTGAATTTTGGGGGAATCAGCCCCAGCATTTT. This sequence encodes CASSEFWGNQPQHF.

In its sample, this clonotype was seen a few times. The rearrangement links TRBV10-1 to TRBJ2-3, with TRBD2 identical over 8 bases. The V gene end was trimmed by 6 bases and the J gene end by 2 bases; junction bases not matched to a gene: 7. CDR1 is WNHNN and CDR2 is SYGVQD in the germline V gene (reference sequence). The CDR3 contains 15 residues. CDR3 sequence reads: CASSVSGEPTDTQYF. Here the CDR3 DNA reads TGCGCCAGCAGCGTTAGCGGGGAGCCCACAGATACGCAGTATTTT.

The J gene is TRBJ2-7, the V gene TRBV12-3 or TRBV12-4; no definite D call. The CDR3 is 12 residues long. Trimming took off 2 bases at V and 3 bases at J, with 5 bases between the two ends. The CDR3 is CASSLSHYEQYF. CDR3 coding DNA: TGTGCCAGCAGTTTAAGCCACTACGAGCAGTACTTC.

The rearrangement links TRBV5-1 to TRBJ2-1, with D tentatively TRBD2 (6 bases). Germline CDR1 is SGHRS and CDR2 is YFSETQ. CDR3 length: 14 amino acids. V lost 0 bases and J 4 bases, leaving 8 bases between the germline ends. CDR3 DNA: TGCGCCAGCAGCTTGGGGCTAGCGTACAATGAGCAGTTCTTC. It specifies CASSLGLAYNEQFF.

This clonotype was recorded at least ten times. The V and J genes are TRBV7-2 and TRBJ1-6; D is perhaps TRBD1 (5 bases). Germline V CDR1 and CDR2: SGHTA, FQGNSA. V was clipped by 5 bases and J by 10 bases, with 15 bases between them. CDR3 length: 14 residues. CDR3 residues: CASSLGSGGSPLHF. The CDR3 DNA sequence: TGTGCCAGCAGCCTAGGTTCCGGGGGATCACCCCTCCACTTT.